What follows describes a single T cell receptor beta chain. In this sample, this clone turned up once. No antigen is known for it. Within one base of it there is no much larger clone, and no base qualities were kept. Trimming takes 4 bases off V and 0 bases off J; junction bases not matched to a gene: 11. Taken from cysteine to phenylalanine, the CDR3 has 17 residues. The read is trimmed to its CDR3 DNA, 51 bases read in frame from base 1. CDR1 and CDR2 (KGHSH, LQKENI) derive from the germline V gene. The immunoSEQ Assay, a bias-controlled multiplex PCR, was used to amplify TCRbeta CDR3 regions from genomic DNA. Regarding the original processing steps: The number of nucleated cells in each sample was estimated by amplification of reference gene primers within the assay. To quantify the absolute abundance of each unique TCRbeta CDR3 rearrangement, sequence reads were collapsed and filtered. Productive Simpson clonality was computed per sample as the square root of Simpson's diversity index over productive rearrangements. The immuneACCESS repertoire file appears here via TCRdb, limited to in-frame rearrangements. These files lack a portion of the clones; in checked studies, under half of the deficit traces to unresolved V genes, and the cause of the others is not known. From that table come the V and J calls and clone size; the DNA was used to work out D and trimming. Counted in this sample were around 170,000 clones; 80% to 90% of them appeared once. Roughly 9% of the sample rests with the top ten.

Participants in the prospective study were enrolled through a virtual design, were aged roughly 18 to 100 years, and lived in 24 United States geographic areas. In the prospective study, cohorts were assigned on the basis of participant-reported clinical history obtained from a screening survey and a study questionnaire. For ImmuneRACE Cohort 3, a participant was defined as recovered based on two consecutive negative NP/OP PCR tests, clearance by a healthcare professional, or resolution of symptoms. Each participant in the prospective study had whole blood, serum and a nasopharyngeal or oropharyngeal swab collected by mobile phlebotomists. Additional blood draws and questionnaires over an approximately two-month period could optionally be provided by prospective study participants. Before DNA extraction, prospective study blood samples were shipped either frozen or at room temperature. The entry originates in a study of blood T cell repertoires in COVID-19 (dated by TCRdb to the early 2020s). At the level of the whole study: Samples covering the acute and convalescent phases of COVID-19 were provided by collaborators in the United States, Italy and Spain. The prospective study material was composed of cDNA or gDNA derived from T cells, B-cell-depleted T cells, or PBMCs. Deeply sampled blood TCRbeta repertoires from subjects exposed to, actively infected with, or recovered from COVID-19 were included in the dataset. The repertoires were released in a freely available public database intended as a resource for research on the immune response to SARS-CoV-2. The samples were drawn from the first 160 participants of the ongoing ImmuneRACE study and from roughly 1,300 subjects provided by 6 global collaborators. Sample metadata almost always included a de-identified subject ID, COVID-19 status, age in years and sex. Where HLA class I and class II types were available, the types were taken from metadata supplied by the sample provider, not from assay-based typing.

What the work shows at the level of the full study, not this receptor alone: Clinical and demographic metadata were provided uncurated, with the amount varying by source and participant.

In this chain, TRBV18 is recombined with TRBJ2-7, and 8 junction bases match TRBD1. The sequenced sample consisted of PBMCs or T cells enriched from blood (not recorded which). The sequence derives from a woman aged 18-29 years who had recovered from COVID-19. DNA sequence: TGTGCCAGCTCACTTTTACTCGGGACAGGACTCTCCTACGAGCAGTACTTC. This encodes CASSLLLGTGLSYEQYF.